This T cell receptor beta chain stems from a study of blood T cell repertoires in COVID-19. Study-wide context: Samples came from the United States, Italy and Spain, spanning acute and convalescent COVID-19. T cells, B-cell-depleted T cells, or PBMCs supplied cDNA or gDNA.

Per the authors' pipeline: Researchers report that nucleated cell counts were estimated from reference gene primer amplification. Libraries were prepared by immunoSEQ multiplex PCR; TCRdb keeps only in-frame clonotypes and omits some of them. V and J calls and clone size are copied from that table; D and trimming were computed from the DNA. The repertoire includes some 210,000 clones, approximately 91% of them detected once, and about 6.8% sits in the top ten. V lost 4 bases and J 5 bases, leaving 15 bases between the germline ends. This CDR3 contains 15 residues. CDR1 is LGHDT, CDR2 YNNKEL, per germline (reference sequence).

This clonotype was sampled from a woman aged 40 to 49 who had recovered from COVID-19. The chain uses TRBV3-1 (or the pseudogene TRBV3-2) and TRBJ2-1; D uncertain. The material sequenced was peripheral blood. The CDR3 loop reads CASSLSYAQHNEQFF. The CDR3 DNA is TGTGCCAGCAGCCTAAGCTACGCACAGCACAATGAGCAGTTCTTC.